This TCR beta chain was documented in a study of cytomegalovirus exposure and HLA in healthy donors. Looking at the study overall: The 120 validation repertoires were produced on the same platform as the approximately 620 repertoires of the first cohort. This was reported in a later analysis.

In its sample, this clone was seen once. Using immunoSEQ multiplex PCR, the repertoire was profiled, and TCRdb retains in-frame clones only, with some absent. The table lists more than 90,000 clones, around 86% of them singletons, with about 5.3% in the top ten. Trimming removed 5 bases at V and 4 bases at J, with 8 bases between. Germline CDR1 LNHDA, CDR2 SQIVND (reference sequence). The CDR3 is 12 amino acids. Sequenced input: PBMCs. The receptor was derived from a young man in good health and CMV-seronegative. The gene calls are TRBV19 and TRBJ1-2; unclear D gene. The CDR3 protein is CASSPGIYGYTF. CDR3 nucleotide sequence: TGTGCCAGTAGTCCGGGGATCTATGGCTACACCTTC.